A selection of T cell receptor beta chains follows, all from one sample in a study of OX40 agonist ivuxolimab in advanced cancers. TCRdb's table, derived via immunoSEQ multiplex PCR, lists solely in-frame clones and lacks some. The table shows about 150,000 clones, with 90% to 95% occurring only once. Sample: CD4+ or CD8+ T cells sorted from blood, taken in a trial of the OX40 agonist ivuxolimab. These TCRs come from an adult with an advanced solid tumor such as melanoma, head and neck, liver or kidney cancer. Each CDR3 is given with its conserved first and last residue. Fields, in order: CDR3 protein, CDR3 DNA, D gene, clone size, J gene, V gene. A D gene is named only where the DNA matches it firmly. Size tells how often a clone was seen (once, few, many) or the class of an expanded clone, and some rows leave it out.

CDR3: CASRIAGLSSYEQYF
DNA: TGTGCCAGCAGAATTGCGGGGCTGAGCTCCTACGAGCAGTACTTC
D: NA
size: NA
J: TRBJ2-7
V: TRBV6-5

CDR3: CASSPARPAYEQYF
DNA: TGTGCCAGCAGCCCCGCTAGGCCTGCCTACGAGCAGTACTTC
D: NA
size: few
J: TRBJ2-7
V: TRBV6-5

CDR3: CASSTRRTGLDEKLFF
DNA: TGTGCCAGCAGCACGAGGCGGACAGGGCTGGATGAAAAACTGTTTTTT
D: TRBD1
size: NA
J: TRBJ1-4
V: TRBV7-9

CDR3: CASSVSGQAGEQYF
DNA: TGTGCCAGCAGCGTTTCTGGACAGGCGGGAGAGCAGTACTTC
D: NA
size: NA
J: TRBJ2-7
V: TRBV9

CDR3: CASSLGTIYEQYF
DNA: TGTGCCAGCAGCTTAGGGACGATCTACGAGCAGTACTTC
D: NA
size: once
J: TRBJ2-7
V: TRBV7-2

CDR3: CASRPQGIRYGNQPQHF
DNA: TGTGCCAGCAGACCACAGGGAATTCGGTATGGCAATCAGCCCCAGCATTTT
D: NA
size: NA
J: TRBJ1-5
V: TRBV28

CDR3: CASSSASTNYGYTF
DNA: TGTGCCAGCAGCTCTGCGAGCACTAACTATGGCTACACCTTC
D: NA
size: NA
J: TRBJ1-2
V: TRBV11-2

CDR3: CASSRGQRSYEQYF
DNA: TGTGCCAGCAGTAGGGGACAGCGTTCCTACGAGCAGTACTTC
D: TRBD1
size: NA
J: TRBJ2-7
V: TRBV6-1

CDR3: CASSYSKANTGELFF
DNA: TGTGCCAGCAGTTACTCGAAAGCGAACACCGGGGAGCTGTTTTTT
D: NA
size: NA
J: TRBJ2-2
V: TRBV6-5

CDR3: CASSVESGAHYGYTF
DNA: TGTGCCAGCAGCGTAGAGTCAGGGGCGCACTATGGCTACACCTTC
D: NA
size: NA
J: TRBJ1-2
V: TRBV9

CDR3: CASSLVGTGGLNEQFF
DNA: TGCGCCAGCAGCTTGGTAGGGACCGGGGGTCTCAATGAGCAGTTCTTC
D: NA
size: NA
J: TRBJ2-1
V: TRBV5-1

CDR3: CASSTGQGHLGLYGYTF
DNA: TGCGCCAGCAGCACGGGACAGGGACATCTAGGACTCTATGGCTACACCTTC
D: TRBD1
size: NA
J: TRBJ1-2
V: TRBV5-1

CDR3: CASIRAGGSYEQYF
DNA: TGTGCCAGCATTCGGGCAGGGGGCTCCTACGAGCAGTACTTC
D: TRBD1
size: NA
J: TRBJ2-7
V: TRBV25-1

CDR3: CASSSGPASDTQYF
DNA: TGTGCCAGCAGCTCGGGACCCGCCTCGGATACGCAGTATTTT
D: NA
size: NA
J: TRBJ2-3
V: TRBV11-3

CDR3: CASSMLFPGTTVYEQYF
DNA: TGTGCCAGTAGTATGTTGTTCCCGGGGACAACGGTCTACGAGCAGTACTTC
D: NA
size: NA
J: TRBJ2-7
V: TRBV19

CDR3: CASSLRSNQPQHF
DNA: TGTGCCAGCAGCTTGAGGAGCAATCAGCCCCAGCATTTT
D: NA
size: NA
J: TRBJ1-5
V: TRBV7-8

CDR3: CASSLTPRRLAGDSWNEQFF
DNA: TGTGCCAGCAGCTTAACCCCCCGCAGACTAGCGGGAGATAGTTGGAATGAGCAGTTCTTC
D: TRBD2
size: NA
J: TRBJ2-1
V: TRBV7-3

CDR3: CASSLGVDTEAFF
DNA: TGTGCCAGTAGTCTAGGGGTGGACACTGAAGCTTTCTTT
D: NA
size: NA
J: TRBJ1-1
V: TRBV19

CDR3: CASSLGDYSYEQYF
DNA: TGTGCCAGCAGCTTGGGGGACTACTCCTACGAGCAGTACTTC
D: TRBD2
size: once
J: TRBJ2-7
V: TRBV5-4

CDR3: CASSLLNGQGQPQHF
DNA: TGTGCCAGCAGCTTATTAAACGGACAGGGACAGCCCCAGCATTTT
D: TRBD1
size: NA
J: TRBJ1-5
V: TRBV7-2

CDR3: CASSAARGPETQYF
DNA: TGTGCCAGCAGTGCCGCAAGGGGGCCAGAGACCCAGTACTTC
D: TRBD1
size: NA
J: TRBJ2-5
V: TRBV25-1

CDR3: CASSYSGTPNYEQYF
DNA: TGTGCCAGCAGTTACTCTGGGACCCCCAACTACGAGCAGTACTTC
D: NA
size: NA
J: TRBJ2-7
V: TRBV6-5

CDR3: CAWGGGADTQYF
DNA: TGTGCCTGGGGCGGCGGAGCAGATACGCAGTATTTT
D: NA
size: NA
J: TRBJ2-3
V: TRBV30

CDR3: CASSLRVGAAYEQYF
DNA: TGTGCCAGCAGCTTAAGGGTCGGGGCGGCCTACGAGCAGTACTTC
D: NA
size: once
J: TRBJ2-7
V: TRBV7-7

CDR3: CASSLSGTGSYGYTF
DNA: TGTGCCAGCAGCTTGTCCGGGACAGGGAGCTATGGCTACACCTTC
D: TRBD1
size: NA
J: TRBJ1-2
V: TRBV5-8

CDR3: CASSLAGQDTQYF
DNA: TGTGCCAGCAGCTTGGCGGGCCAGGATACGCAGTATTTT
D: NA
size: NA
J: TRBJ2-3
V: TRBV7-9